Listed here are 16 T cell receptor beta chains from one sample, sequenced in a study of a mutant IDH1 vaccine in newly diagnosed glioma. Antigens for these TCRs are unknown. The protocol was immunoSEQ multiplex PCR, while the TCRdb copy is restricted to in-frame clones and leaves out a portion. The profile shows 45,000 to 50,000 clones, 88% of them singletons. The time point: week 35, safety follow-up. Alongside topical imiquimod, each dose of vaccine comprised 300 ug of mutant IDH1 20-mer peptide. Sample: PBMCs, taken from a glioma patient whose treatment included an IDH1 peptide vaccine. The receptors were sampled from a woman between 40 and 55 years old with glioma.

This chain connects TRBV4-1 to TRBJ1-2, with 8 bases fitting TRBD1. The CDR3 length is 19 residues. The V gene's germline CDR1 is MGHRA and CDR2 YSYEKL. J lost 2 bases, V lost 0 bases, and 14 bases had no gene match. DNA for the CDR3: TGCGCCAGCAGCCAAGACAGGGGGCGTACCCGTGGATTCAACTATGGCTACACCTTC. Amino acid sequence: CASSQDRGRTRGFNYGYTF.

The chain recombines TRBV9 with TRBJ2-3; TRBD2 aligns across 9 bases. Germline-derived CDR1 and CDR2 are SGDLS and YYNGEE. This CDR3 spans 13 amino acids. V lost 0 bases to trimming and J lost 14 bases; unmatched junction nucleotides: 7. The CDR3 region is CASSVVVAGGLYF. The CDR3 DNA follows: TGTGCCAGCAGCGTAGTGGTCGCGGGGGGGTTGTATTTT. Full variable domain (remainder filled in from reference TRBV9 and TRBJ2-3): DSGVTQTPKHLITATGQRVTLRCSPRSGDLSVYWYQQSLDQGLQFLIQYYNGEERAKGNILERFSAQQFPDLHSELNLSSLELGDSALYFCASSVVVAGGLYFGPGTRLTVL.

V usage is TRBV12-5 and J usage is TRBJ1-2; the D gene is possibly TRBD1 (6 bases). The germline V gene encodes CDR1 LGHNT and CDR2 FRNRAP. Deletions cut 5 bases from V and 4 bases from J, with 11 bases between. The CDR3 is 13 amino acids. CDR3 amino acids: CASGAQGSYGYTF. CDR3 bases: TGTGCTAGTGGTGCACAGGGTTCCTATGGCTACACCTTC.

The V gene is TRBV19, the J gene TRBJ1-1, with TRBD1 as a possible D gene (5 bases). The CDR3 has 14 residues. V was pared by 6 bases and J by 5 bases, with 16 bases between. Per the germline V gene, CDR1 is LNHDA and CDR2 is SQIVND (reference sequence). CDR3 nucleotides: TGTGCCAGTAGGCCTCCCAGGGAAGGGACTGAAGCTTTCTTT. It yields the protein CASRPPREGTEAFF.

V is TRBV7-9 and J is TRBJ2-7; 7 nucleotides match TRBD1. CDR1 SEHNR and CDR2 FQNEAQ come from the germline V gene (reference sequence). V was pared by 7 bases and J by 6 bases, with 15 bases of the junction left unmatched. CDR3 length equals 15 residues. The CDR3 loop reads CASTTSTGVMAEQYF. The CDR3 coding sequence is TGTGCCAGCACCACTAGTACAGGGGTTATGGCCGAGCAGTACTTC.

The CDR3 DNA follows: TGTGCCAGCAGCTTAGCGTGGGGTACAAATTCACCCCTCCACTTT. This translates into CASSLAWGTNSPLHF. The chain recombines TRBV7-9 with TRBJ1-6; D remains ambiguous. Germline-derived CDR1 and CDR2 are SEHNR and FQNEAQ (reference sequence). Trimming pared 0 bases from V and 7 bases from J, leaving 10 bases between. The CDR3 extends over 15 amino acids.

The rearrangement uses TRBV5-6 and TRBJ2-7, with 8 positions matching TRBD1. The CDR3 is made up of 16 amino acids. After removal of 4 bases from V and 3 bases from J, the junction contained 12 bases not matched to a gene. The germline gives CDR1 SGHDT, CDR2 YYEEEE. The DNA for the CDR3 is TGTGCCAGCAGCGGGTACCCAGGGGGCGGTGTCTACGAGCAGTACTTC. Encoded protein: CASSGYPGGGVYEQYF.

This clone was detected once. The chain couples TRBV6-1 to TRBJ2-5, with 11 bases fitting TRBD2. There are 13 residues in the CDR3. Germline CDR1 MNHNS, CDR2 SASEGT. V was clipped by 10 bases and J by 2 bases; unmatched bases: 3. CDR3 in DNA: TGTGCCACCCGGACTAGCGGGCAAGAGACCCAGTACTTC. Protein sequence: CATRTSGQETQYF.

The chain links TRBV5-8 to TRBJ2-3; perhaps TRBD1 as D (6 bases). Deletions cut 2 bases from V and 1 base from J, with 8 bases between. Per germline, CDR1 SGHTS and CDR2 YDEGEE. The CDR3 length is 14 residues. The CDR3 loop reads CASSLQGGTDTQYF. The DNA for the CDR3 is TGTGCCAGCAGCTTACAGGGAGGCACAGATACGCAGTATTTT.

The V call is TRBV4-1, the J call TRBJ2-3; 8 bases match TRBD2. Trimming took 6 bases from V and 4 from J; bases not matched to a gene: 9. The germline V gene encodes CDR1 MGHRA and CDR2 YSYEKL. The CDR3 loop spans 15 amino acids. The chain's CDR3 is CASRLAGRIPDTQYF. In DNA, the CDR3 is TGCGCCAGCAGATTAGCGGGACGTATTCCAGATACGCAGTATTTT.

This clone has only one observation. This rearrangement joins TRBV5-1 to TRBJ2-5; D remains ambiguous. CDR1 and CDR2 (germline): SGHRS, YFSETQ. The CDR3 loop spans 14 amino acids. V lost 4 bases and J 1 base, leaving 11 bases between the germline ends. The CDR3 coding sequence is TGCGCCAGCAGCCCCTCTTGGTCCCAAGAGACCCAGTACTTC. As protein: CASSPSWSQETQYF.

DNA for the CDR3: TGCGCCAGCAGCTTTGACGGCCCCTCTGGAAACACCATATATTTT. Amino acid sequence: CASSFDGPSGNTIYF. The rearrangement uses TRBV5-1 and TRBJ1-3, with D hard to call. Germline loops: CDR1 SGHRS, CDR2 YFSETQ. Trimming stripped 2 bases from V and 0 bases from J, with 9 bases between. This CDR3 contains 15 residues.

The chain has TRBV7-2 and TRBJ2-3; 8 bases are shared with TRBD2. Germline-derived CDR1 and CDR2 are SGHTA and FQGNSA. V lost 5 bases and J lost 2; bases outside the gene matches: 3. The CDR3 consists of 14 residues. The CDR3 DNA is TGTGCCAGCAGCCCACTAGCGGACACAGATACGCAGTATTTT. Its translation is CASSPLADTDTQYF.

V and J are TRBV6-5 and TRBJ2-7; 7 nucleotides line up with TRBD1. V lost 5 bases and J lost 6; bases outside the gene matches: 10. Germline V gene sequence: CDR1 MNHEY, CDR2 SVGAGI. The CDR3 contains 14 residues. CDR3 loop: CASSQWDSKVEQYF. Written as DNA, the CDR3 is TGTGCCAGCAGTCAATGGGACAGCAAGGTCGAGCAGTACTTC.

CDR3 in amino acids: CASSESGGASNQPQHF. The DNA of the CDR3 is TGTGCCAGCAGTGAAAGTGGGGGCGCTAGCAATCAGCCCCAGCATTTT. The rearrangement joins TRBV6-1 to TRBJ1-5; TRBD1 might be the D (6 bases). V lost 2 bases and J lost 0, with 11 bases in between. This CDR3 has 16 residues. The germline CDR1 and CDR2 sequences are MNHNS and SASEGT.

This clone was found a few times. V and J are TRBV4-1 and TRBJ1-1, with 9 bases fitting TRBD1. Germline V gene sequence: CDR1 MGHRA, CDR2 YSYEKL. V shed 4 bases and J 5 bases; nucleotides not matched to a gene: 8. The CDR3 has 15 amino acids. The CDR3 bases are TGCGCCAGCAGCCCCAGTTACAGGGGGCGAACTGAAGCTTTCTTT. It encodes CASSPSYRGRTEAFF.